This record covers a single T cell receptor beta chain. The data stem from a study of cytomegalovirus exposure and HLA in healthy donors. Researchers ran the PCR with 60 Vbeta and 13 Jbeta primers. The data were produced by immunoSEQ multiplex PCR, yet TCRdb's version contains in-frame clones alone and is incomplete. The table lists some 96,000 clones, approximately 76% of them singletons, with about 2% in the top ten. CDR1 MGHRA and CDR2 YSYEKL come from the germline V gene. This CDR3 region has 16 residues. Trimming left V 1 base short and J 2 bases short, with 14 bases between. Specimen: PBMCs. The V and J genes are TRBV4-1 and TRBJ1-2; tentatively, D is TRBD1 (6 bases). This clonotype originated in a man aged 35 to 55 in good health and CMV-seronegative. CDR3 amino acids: CASSQVGQRGNYGYTF. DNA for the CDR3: TGCGCCAGCAGCCAAGTTGGACAGAGAGGGAACTATGGCTACACCTTC.